What follows describes a single TCR beta chain. Its specificity is unknown. This sample was taken from a study of T cell responses to AZD1222 COVID-19 vaccine. Across the study: Second-dose schedules of about 4 or about 12 weeks were combined.

Produced via immunoSEQ multiplex PCR; TCRdb's table is partial and in-frame only. The sample lists about 140,000 clones, approximately 90% occurring once. Overall study results and limits: Possibly, clonal diversity was underestimated; donors were largely white British and included more females. Among vaccine-associated CD4 TCRs, coverage spanned spike, with dominance at 160-218 and 743-854.

There are 13 residues in the CDR3. Germline V gives CDR1 MDHEN, CDR2 SYDVKM. V was clipped by 6 bases and J by 0 bases, with 6 bases between them. V and J are TRBV28 and TRBJ1-5; D unclear. Here the sequenced sample was peripheral blood, taken on day 0 of AZD1222 vaccination. This clonotype originated in an adult in good health. The DNA for the CDR3 is TGTGCCAGCAGCAGTTATAGCAATCAGCCCCAGCATTTT. This codes for CASSSYSNQPQHF.